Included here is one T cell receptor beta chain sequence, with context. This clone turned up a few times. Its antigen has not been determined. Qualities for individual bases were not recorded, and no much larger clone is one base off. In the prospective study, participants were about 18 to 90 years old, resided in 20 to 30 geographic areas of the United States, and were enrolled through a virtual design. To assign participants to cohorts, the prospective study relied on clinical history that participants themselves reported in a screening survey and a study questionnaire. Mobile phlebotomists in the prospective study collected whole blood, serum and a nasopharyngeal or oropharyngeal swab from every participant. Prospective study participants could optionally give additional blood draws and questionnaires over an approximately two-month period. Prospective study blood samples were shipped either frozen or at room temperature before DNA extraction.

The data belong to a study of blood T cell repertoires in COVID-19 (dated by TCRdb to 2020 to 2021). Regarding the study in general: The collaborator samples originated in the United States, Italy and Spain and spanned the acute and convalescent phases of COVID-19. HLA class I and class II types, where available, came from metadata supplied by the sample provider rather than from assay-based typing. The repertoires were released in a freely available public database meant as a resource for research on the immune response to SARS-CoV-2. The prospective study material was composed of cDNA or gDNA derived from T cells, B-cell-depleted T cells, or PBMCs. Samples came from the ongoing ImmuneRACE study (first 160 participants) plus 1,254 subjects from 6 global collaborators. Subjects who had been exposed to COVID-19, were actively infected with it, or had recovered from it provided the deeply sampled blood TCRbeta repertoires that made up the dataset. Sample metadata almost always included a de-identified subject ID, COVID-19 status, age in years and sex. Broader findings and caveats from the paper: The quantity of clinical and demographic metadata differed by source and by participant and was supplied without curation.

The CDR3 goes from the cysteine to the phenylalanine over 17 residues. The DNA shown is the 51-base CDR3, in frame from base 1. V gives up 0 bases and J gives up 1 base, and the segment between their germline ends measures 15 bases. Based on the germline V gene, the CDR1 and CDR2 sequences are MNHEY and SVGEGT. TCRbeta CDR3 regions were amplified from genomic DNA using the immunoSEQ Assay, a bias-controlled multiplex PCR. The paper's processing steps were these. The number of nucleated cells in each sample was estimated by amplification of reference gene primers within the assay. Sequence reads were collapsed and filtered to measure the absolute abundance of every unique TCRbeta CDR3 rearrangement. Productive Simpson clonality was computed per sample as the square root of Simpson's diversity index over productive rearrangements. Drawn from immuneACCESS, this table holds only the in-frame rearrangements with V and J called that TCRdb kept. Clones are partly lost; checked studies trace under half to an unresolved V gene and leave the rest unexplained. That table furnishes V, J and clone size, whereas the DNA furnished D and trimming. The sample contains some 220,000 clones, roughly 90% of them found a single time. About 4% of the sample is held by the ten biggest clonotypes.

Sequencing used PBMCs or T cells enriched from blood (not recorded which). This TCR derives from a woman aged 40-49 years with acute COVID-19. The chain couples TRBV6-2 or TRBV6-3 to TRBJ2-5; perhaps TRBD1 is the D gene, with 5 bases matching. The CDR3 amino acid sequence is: CASSYSIGAAPQETQYF. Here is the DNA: TGTGCCAGCAGTTACTCGATAGGGGCAGCACCCCAAGAGACCCAGTACTTC.